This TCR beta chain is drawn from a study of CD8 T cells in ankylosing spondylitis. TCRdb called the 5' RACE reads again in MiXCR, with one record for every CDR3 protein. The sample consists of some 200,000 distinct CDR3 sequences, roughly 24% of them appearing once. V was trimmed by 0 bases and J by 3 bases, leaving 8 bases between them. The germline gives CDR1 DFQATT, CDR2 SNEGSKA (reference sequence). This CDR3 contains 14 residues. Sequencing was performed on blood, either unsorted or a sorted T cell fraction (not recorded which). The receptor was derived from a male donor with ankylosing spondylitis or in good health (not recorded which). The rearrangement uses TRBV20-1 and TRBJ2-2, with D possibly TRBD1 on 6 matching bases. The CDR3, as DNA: TGCAGTGCTAGAGAGGGGGCGCACACCGGGGAGCTGTTTTTT. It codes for CSAREGAHTGELFF.